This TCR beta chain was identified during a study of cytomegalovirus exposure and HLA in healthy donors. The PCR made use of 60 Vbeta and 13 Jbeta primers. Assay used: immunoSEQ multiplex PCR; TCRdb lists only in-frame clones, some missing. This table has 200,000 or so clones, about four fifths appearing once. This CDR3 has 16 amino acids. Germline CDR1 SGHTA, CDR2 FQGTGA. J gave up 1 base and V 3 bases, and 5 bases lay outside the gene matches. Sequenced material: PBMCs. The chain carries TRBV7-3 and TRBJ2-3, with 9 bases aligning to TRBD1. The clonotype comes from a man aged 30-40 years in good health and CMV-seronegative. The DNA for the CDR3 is TGTGCCAGCAGCTTTGGACAGGGGATCGGCACAGATACGCAGTATTTT. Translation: CASSFGQGIGTDTQYF.